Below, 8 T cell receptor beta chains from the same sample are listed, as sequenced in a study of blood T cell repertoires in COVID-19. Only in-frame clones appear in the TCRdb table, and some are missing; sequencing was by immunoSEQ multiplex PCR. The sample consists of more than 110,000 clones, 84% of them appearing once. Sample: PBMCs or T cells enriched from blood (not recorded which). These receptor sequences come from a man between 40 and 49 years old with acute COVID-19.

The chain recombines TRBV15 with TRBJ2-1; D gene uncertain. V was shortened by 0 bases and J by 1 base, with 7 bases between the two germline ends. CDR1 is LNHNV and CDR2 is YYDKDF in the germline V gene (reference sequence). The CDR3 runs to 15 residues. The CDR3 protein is CATSRERSSYNEQFF. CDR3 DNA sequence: TGTGCCACCAGCAGAGAACGGAGTTCCTACAATGAGCAGTTCTTC.

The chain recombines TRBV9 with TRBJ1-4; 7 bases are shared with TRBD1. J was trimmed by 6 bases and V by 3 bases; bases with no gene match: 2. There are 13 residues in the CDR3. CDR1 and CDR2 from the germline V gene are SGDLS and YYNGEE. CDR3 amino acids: CASSGGTDEKLFF. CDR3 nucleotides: TGTGCCAGCAGCGGGGGGACAGATGAAAAACTGTTTTTT. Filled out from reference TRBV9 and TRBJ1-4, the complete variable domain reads DSGVTQTPKHLITATGQRVTLRCSPRSGDLSVYWYQQSLDQGLQFLIQYYNGEERAKGNILERFSAQQFPDLHSELNLSSLELGDSALYFCASSGGTDEKLFFGSGTQLSVL.

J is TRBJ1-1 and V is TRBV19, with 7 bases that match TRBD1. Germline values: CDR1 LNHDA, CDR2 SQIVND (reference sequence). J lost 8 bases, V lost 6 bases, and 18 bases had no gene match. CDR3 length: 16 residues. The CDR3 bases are TGTGCCAGTAGGATGGCCTCCTCCCGGGACAGCAAAGAAGCTTTCTTT. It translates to CASRMASSRDSKEAFF.

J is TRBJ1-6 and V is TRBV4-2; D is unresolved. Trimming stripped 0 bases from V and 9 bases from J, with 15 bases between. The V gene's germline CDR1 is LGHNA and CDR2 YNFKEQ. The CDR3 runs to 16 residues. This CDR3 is CASSQEGGRVLSPLHF. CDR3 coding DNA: TGTGCCAGCAGCCAAGAAGGAGGGCGCGTGCTTTCACCCCTCCACTTT.

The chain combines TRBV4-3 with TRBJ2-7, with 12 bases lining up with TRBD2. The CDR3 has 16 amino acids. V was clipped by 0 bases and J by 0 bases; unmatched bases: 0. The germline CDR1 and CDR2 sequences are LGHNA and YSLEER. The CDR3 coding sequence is TGCGCCAGCAGCCAAGAACTAGCGGGAGGCTCCTACGAGCAGTACTTC. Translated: CASSQELAGGSYEQYF.

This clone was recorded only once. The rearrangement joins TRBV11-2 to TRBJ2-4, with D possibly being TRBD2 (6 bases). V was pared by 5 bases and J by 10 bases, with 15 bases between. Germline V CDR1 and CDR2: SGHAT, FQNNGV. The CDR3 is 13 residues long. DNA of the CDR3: TGTGCCAGCAGCGTCCGGGGGTCAGGGATTCAGTACTTC. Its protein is CASSVRGSGIQYF.

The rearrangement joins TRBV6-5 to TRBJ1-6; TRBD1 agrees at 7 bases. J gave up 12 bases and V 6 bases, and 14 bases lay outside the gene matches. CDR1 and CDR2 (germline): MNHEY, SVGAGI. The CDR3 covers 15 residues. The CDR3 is CASSPGQVLFEPLHF. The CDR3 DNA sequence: TGTGCCAGCAGCCCCGGACAGGTTTTATTCGAACCCCTCCACTTT.

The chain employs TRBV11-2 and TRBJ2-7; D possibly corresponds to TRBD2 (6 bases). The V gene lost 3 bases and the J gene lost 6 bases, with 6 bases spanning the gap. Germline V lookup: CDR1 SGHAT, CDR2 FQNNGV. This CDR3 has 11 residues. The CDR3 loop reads CASSFGGEQYF. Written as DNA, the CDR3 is TGTGCCAGCAGCTTCGGGGGCGAGCAGTACTTC.